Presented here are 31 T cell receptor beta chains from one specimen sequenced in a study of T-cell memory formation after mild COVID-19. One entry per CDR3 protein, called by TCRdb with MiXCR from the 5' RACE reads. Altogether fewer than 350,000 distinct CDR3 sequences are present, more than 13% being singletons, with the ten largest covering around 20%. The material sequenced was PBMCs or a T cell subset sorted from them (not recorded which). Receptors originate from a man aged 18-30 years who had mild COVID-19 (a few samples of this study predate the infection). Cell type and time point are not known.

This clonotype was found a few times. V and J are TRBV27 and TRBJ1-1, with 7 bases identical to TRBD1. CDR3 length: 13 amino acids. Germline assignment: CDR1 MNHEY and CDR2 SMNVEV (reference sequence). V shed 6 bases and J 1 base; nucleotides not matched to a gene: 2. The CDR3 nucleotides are TGTGCCAGCAGCCACAGGGGGAACACTGAAGCTTTCTTT. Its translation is CASSHRGNTEAFF.

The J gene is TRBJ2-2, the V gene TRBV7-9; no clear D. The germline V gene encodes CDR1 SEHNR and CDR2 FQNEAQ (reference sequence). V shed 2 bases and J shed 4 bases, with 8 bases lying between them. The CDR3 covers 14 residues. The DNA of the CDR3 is TGTGCCAGCAGCTTAATACCGGGCACCGGGGAGCTGTTTTTT. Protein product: CASSLIPGTGELFF.

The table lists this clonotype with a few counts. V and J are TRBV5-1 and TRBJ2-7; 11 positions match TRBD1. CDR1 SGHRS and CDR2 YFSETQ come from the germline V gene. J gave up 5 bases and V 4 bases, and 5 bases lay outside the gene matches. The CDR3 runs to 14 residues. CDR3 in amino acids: CASSEGQGANEQYF. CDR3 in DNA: TGCGCCAGCAGCGAAGGACAGGGGGCCAACGAGCAGTACTTC.

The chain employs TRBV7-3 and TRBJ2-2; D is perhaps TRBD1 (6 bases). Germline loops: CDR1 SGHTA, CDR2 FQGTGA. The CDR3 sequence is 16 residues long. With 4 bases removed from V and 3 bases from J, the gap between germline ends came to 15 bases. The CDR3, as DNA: TGTGCCAGCAGCTCCTTCTGGACAGAGGACACCGGGGAGCTGTTTTTT. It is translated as CASSSFWTEDTGELFF.

The CDR3 loop is CASSARSGGAGEQFF. DNA of the CDR3: TGTGCCAGCAGTGCCCGTAGCGGGGGGGCCGGTGAGCAGTTCTTC. The V call is TRBV12-3 or TRBV12-4, the J call TRBJ2-1, with TRBD2 matching over 11 bases. This CDR3 comprises 15 residues. Trimming at V came to 5 bases and at J to 9 bases, leaving 9 bases not matched to a gene.

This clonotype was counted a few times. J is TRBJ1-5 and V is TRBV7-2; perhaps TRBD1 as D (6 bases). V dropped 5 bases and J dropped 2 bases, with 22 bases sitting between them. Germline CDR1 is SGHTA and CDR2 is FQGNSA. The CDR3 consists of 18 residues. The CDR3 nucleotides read TGTGCCAGCAGCCTCCAGGGGACCCTCAGATCGGGCAATCAGCCCCAGCATTTT. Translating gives CASSLQGTLRSGNQPQHF. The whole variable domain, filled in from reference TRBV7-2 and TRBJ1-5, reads GAGVSQSPSNKVTEKGKDVELRCDPISGHTALYWYRQSLGQGLEFLIYFQGNSAPDKSGLPSDRFSAERTGGSVSTLTIQRTQQEDSAVYLCASSLQGTLRSGNQPQHFGDGTRLSIL.

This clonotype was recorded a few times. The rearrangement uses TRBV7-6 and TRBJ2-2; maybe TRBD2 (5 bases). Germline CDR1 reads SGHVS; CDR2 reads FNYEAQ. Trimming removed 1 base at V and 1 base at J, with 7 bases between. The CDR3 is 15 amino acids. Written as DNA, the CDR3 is TGTGCCAGCAGCTTAGTCGGGGTGAACACCGGGGAGCTGTTTTTT. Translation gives CASSLVGVNTGELFF. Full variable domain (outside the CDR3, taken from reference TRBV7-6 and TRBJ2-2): GAGVSQSPRYKVTKRGQDVALRCDPISGHVSLYWYRQALGQGPEFLTYFNYEAQQDKSGLPNDRFSAERPEGSISTLTIQRTEQRDSAMYRCASSLVGVNTGELFFGEGSRLTVL.

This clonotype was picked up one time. CDR3 DNA: TGTGCCAGCAGTGAGACAGGGTCTAACGAGCAGTACGTC. It codes for CASSETGSNEQYV. The chain couples TRBV6-1 to TRBJ2-7; 7 bases are a match to TRBD1. The CDR3 is 13 amino acids. The V gene end was trimmed by 3 bases and the J gene end by 5 bases; junction bases not matched to a gene: 4. Per germline, CDR1 MNHNS and CDR2 SASEGT.

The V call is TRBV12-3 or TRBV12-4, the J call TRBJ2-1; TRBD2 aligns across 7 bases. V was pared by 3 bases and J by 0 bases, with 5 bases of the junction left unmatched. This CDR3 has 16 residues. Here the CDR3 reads CASSLGGRSSYNEQFF. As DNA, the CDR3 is TGTGCCAGCAGTTTGGGGGGGAGAAGCTCCTACAATGAGCAGTTCTTC.

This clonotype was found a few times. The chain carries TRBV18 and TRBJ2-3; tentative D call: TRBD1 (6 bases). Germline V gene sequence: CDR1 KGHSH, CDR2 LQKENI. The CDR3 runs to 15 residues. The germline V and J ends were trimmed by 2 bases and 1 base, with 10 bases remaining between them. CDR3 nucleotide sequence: TGTGCCAGCTCACCAGGACAGCCCCGCACAGATACGCAGTATTTT. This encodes CASSPGQPRTDTQYF. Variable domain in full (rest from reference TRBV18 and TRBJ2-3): NAGVMQNPRHLVRRRGQEARLRCSPMKGHSHVYWYRQLPEEGLKFMVYLQKENIIDESGMPKERFSAEFPKEGPSILRIQQVVRGDSAAYFCASSPGQPRTDTQYFGPGTRLTVL.

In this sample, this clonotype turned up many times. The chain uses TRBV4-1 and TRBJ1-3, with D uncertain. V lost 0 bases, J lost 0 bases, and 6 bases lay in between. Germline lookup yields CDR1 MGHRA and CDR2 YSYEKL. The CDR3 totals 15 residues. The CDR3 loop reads CASSQDAGSGNTIYF. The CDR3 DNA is TGCGCCAGCAGCCAAGATGCAGGCTCTGGAAACACCATATATTTT.

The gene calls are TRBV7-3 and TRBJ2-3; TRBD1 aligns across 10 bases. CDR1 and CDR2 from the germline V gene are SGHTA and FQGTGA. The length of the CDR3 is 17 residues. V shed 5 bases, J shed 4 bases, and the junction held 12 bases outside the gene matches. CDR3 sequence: CASSEGWWTGGADTQYF. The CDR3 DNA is TGTGCCAGCAGCGAAGGGTGGTGGACAGGGGGGGCAGATACGCAGTATTTT.

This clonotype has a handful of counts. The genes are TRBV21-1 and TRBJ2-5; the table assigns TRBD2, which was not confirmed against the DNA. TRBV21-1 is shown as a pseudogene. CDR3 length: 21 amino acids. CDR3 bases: TGTGCCAGCAGCAAATGCGGGGACGTTGCACTAGCGGGGGTAAATGATCAGACCCAGTACTTC. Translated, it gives CASSKCGDVALAGVNDQTQYF.

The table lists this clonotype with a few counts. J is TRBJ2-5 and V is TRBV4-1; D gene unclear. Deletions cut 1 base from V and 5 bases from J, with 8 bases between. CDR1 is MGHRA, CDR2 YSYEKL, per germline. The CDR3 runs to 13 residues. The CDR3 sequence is CASSQVLPETQYF. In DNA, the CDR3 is TGCGCCAGCAGCCAAGTGCTACCGGAGACCCAGTACTTC.

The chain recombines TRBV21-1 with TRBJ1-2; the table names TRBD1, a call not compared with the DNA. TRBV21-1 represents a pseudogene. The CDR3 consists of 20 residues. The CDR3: CASSKGAGHRTLSFDYGYTF. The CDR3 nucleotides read TGTGCCAGCAGCAAAGGGGCTGGACACAGGACTCTTAGCTTCGACTATGGCTACACCTTC.

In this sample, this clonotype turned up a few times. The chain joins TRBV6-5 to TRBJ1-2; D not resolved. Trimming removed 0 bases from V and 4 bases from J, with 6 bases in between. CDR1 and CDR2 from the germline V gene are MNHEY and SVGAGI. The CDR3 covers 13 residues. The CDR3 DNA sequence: TGTGCCAGCAGTTACTCAGATATCTATGGCTACACCTTC. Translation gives CASSYSDIYGYTF.

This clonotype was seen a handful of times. CDR3 in DNA: TGTGCCGCTTCTGGAACCCACAATGAGCAGTTCTTC. As protein: CAASGTHNEQFF. This chain joins TRBV7-9 and TRBJ2-1; D unclear. Germline CDR1 and CDR2: SEHNR and FQNEAQ (reference sequence). The CDR3 sequence is 12 residues long. V was cut by 11 bases and J by 5 bases, with 13 bases left in between.

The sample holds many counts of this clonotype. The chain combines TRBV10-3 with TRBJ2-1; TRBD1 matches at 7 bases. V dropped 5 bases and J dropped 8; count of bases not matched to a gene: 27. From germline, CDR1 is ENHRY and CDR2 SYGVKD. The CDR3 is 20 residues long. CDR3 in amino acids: CAISPGPGQEILSGVDEQFF. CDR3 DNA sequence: TGTGCCATCAGTCCTGGCCCCGGACAGGAGATCCTGAGTGGGGTGGATGAGCAGTTCTTC.

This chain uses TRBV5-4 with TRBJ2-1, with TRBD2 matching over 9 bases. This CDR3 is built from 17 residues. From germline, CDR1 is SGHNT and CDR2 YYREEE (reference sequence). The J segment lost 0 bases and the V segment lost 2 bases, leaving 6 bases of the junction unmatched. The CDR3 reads CASSFPAGGFSYNEQFF. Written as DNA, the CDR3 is TGTGCCAGCAGCTTCCCAGCGGGGGGTTTCTCCTACAATGAGCAGTTCTTC.

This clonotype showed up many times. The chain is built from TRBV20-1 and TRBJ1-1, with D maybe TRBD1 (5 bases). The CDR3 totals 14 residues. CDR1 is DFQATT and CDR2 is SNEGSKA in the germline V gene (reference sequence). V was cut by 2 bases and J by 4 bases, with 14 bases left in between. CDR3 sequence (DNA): TGCAGTGCTAGATTCGGGTCAGGGCCCACTGAAGCTTTCTTT. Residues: CSARFGSGPTEAFF.

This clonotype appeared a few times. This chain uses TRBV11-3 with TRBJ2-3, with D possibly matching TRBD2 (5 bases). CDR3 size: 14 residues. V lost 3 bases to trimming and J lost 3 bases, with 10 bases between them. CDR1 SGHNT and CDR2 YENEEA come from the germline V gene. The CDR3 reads CASSLGSVTDTQYF. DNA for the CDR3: TGTGCCAGCAGCTTGGGGAGCGTGACAGATACGCAGTATTTT.

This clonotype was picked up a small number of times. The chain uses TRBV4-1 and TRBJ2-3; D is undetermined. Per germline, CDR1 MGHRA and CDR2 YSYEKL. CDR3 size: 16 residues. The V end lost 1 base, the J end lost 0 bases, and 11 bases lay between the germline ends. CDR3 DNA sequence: TGCGCCAGCAGCCAAGGCGGAACGGCTAGCACAGATACGCAGTATTTT. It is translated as CASSQGGTASTDTQYF.

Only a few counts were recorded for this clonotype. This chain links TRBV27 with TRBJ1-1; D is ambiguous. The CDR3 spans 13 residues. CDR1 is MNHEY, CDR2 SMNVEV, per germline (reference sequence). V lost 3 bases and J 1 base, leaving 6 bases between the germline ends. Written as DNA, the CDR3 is TGTGCCAGCAGTTTTGAGCCGAACACTGAAGCTTTCTTT. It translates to CASSFEPNTEAFF.

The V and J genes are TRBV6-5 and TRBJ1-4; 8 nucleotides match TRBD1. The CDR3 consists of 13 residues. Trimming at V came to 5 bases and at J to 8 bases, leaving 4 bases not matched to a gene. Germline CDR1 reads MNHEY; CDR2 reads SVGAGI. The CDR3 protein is CASSDRTGEKLFF. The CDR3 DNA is TGTGCCAGCAGTGATCGGACAGGGGAAAAACTGTTTTTT.

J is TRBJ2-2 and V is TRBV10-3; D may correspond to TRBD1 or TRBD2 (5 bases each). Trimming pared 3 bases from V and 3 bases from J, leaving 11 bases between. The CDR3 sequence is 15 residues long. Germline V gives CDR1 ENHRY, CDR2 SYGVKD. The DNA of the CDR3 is TGTGCCATCAGTGACGGGGTCAGGGACACCGGGGAGCTGTTTTTT. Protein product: CAISDGVRDTGELFF.

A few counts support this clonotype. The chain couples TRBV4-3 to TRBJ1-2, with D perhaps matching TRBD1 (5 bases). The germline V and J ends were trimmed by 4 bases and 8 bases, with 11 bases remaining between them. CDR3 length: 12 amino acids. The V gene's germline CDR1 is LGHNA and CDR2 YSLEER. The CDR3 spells CASSLGTGGYTF. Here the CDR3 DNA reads TGCGCCAGCAGCCTCGGGACCGGCGGCTACACCTTC.

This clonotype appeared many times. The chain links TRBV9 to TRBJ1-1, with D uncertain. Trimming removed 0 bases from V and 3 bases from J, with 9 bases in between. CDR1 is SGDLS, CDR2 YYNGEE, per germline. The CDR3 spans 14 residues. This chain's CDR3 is CASSVEAVDTEAFF. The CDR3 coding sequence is TGTGCCAGCAGCGTAGAAGCGGTCGACACTGAAGCTTTCTTT.

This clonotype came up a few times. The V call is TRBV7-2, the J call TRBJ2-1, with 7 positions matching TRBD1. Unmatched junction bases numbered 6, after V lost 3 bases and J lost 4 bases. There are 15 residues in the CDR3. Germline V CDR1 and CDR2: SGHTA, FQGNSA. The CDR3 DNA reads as TGTGCCAGCAGCTTGACCACAGGGGTTTACAATGAGCAGTTCTTC. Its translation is CASSLTTGVYNEQFF.

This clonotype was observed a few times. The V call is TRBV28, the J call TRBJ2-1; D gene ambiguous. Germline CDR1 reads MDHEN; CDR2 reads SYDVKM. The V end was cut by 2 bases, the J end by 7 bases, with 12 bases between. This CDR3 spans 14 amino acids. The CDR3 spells CASSLGLHQNEQFF. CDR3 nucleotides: TGTGCCAGCAGTTTAGGGCTACACCAAAATGAGCAGTTCTTC.

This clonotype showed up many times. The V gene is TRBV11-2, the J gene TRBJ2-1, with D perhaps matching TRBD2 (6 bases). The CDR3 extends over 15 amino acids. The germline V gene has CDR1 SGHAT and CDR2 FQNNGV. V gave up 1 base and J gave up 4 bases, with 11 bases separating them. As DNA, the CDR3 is TGTGCCAGCAGCTTAGGGGCGGGGAGATACAATGAGCAGTTCTTC. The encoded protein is CASSLGAGRYNEQFF.

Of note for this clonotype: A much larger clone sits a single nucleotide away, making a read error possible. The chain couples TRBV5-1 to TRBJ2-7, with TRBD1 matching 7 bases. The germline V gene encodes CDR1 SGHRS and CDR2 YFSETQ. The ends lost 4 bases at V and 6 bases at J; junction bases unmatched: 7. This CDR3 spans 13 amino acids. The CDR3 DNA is TGCGCCAGCAGCCATGGACAGGACGCCGAGCAGTACGTC. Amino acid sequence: CASSHGQDAEQYV.